Described below is a single T cell receptor (beta chain) sequence and its context. Its antigen is not known. The same CDR3 can be traced to other DNA sequences in this sample. This CDR3 has 11 amino acids. Trimming removed 2 bases from V and 5 bases from J, with 6 bases in between. Germline V gives CDR1 GTSNPN, CDR2 SVGIG (reference sequence). TCRdb keeps only in-frame clones here, not all; method: immunoSEQ multiplex PCR. The data show 150,000 to 200,000 clones, roughly 84% seen once. The sample comes from a study of cytomegalovirus exposure and HLA in healthy donors. Study context: It was reported in a later analysis that the 100 to 150 validation repertoires used the same platform as the roughly 640 first-cohort repertoires.

General observations from the study: While the bulk of TCR sequences proved rare, some public TCRs turned up in many donors.

The donors were members of the roughly 120-subject validation cohort (separate from the approximately 670-subject first cohort). This receptor was obtained from a man between 18 and 35 years old in good health and CMV-seropositive. This chain links TRBV30 with TRBJ2-5; D might be TRBD2 (6 bases). Sequenced sample: PBMCs. Here the CDR3 DNA reads TGTGCCTGGAGTAGCGGGGAGACCCAGTACTTC. Its protein is CAWSSGETQYF.